The T cell receptor (beta chain) described here comes from a study of blood T cell repertoires in COVID-19. Libraries were prepared by immunoSEQ multiplex PCR; TCRdb keeps only in-frame clonotypes and omits some of them. Of some 420,000 clones in the sample, around 91% were seen once. CDR3 length equals 14 residues. V dropped 2 bases and J dropped 6 bases, with 10 bases sitting between them. Germline V gene lookup returns CDR1 SNHLY and CDR2 FYNNEI. The chain has TRBV2 and TRBJ2-2; maybe TRBD1 (5 bases). Sequenced sample: PBMCs or T cells enriched from blood (not recorded which). The source of this sequence is a man younger than 45 who had recovered from COVID-19. In DNA, the CDR3 is TGTGCCAGCAGTGAACAGGGATGGGCCGGGGAGCTGTTTTTT. This sequence encodes CASSEQGWAGELFF.